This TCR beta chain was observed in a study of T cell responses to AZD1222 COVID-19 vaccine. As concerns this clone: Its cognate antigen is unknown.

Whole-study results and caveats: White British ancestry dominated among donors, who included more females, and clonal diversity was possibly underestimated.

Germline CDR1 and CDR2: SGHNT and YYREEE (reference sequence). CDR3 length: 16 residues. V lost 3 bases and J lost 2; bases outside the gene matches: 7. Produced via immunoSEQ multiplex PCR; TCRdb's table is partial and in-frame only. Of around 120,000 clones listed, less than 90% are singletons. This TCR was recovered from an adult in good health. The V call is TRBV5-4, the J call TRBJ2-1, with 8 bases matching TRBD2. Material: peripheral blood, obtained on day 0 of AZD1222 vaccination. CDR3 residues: CASSSINGGAYNEQFF. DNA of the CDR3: TGTGCCAGCAGCTCCATTAACGGGGGGGCCTACAATGAGCAGTTCTTC.